These T cell receptor beta chains were read from a single sample in a study of beta chain features in type 1 diabetes. Profiled with immunoSEQ multiplex PCR; TCRdb holds only in-frame clones, not every one. The sample yields approximately 270,000 clones, 14% seen once. The sequencing sample was made of naive CD4+ T cells from blood. All receptors come from a man aged 30 to 39 with type 1 diabetes. CDR3s include the opening cysteine and the closing phenylalanine or tryptophan. Each record gives: J gene, D gene, V gene, clone size, CDR3 DNA, CDR3 protein. A D gene is named only where the DNA matches it firmly. Clone size is stated in some rows and not others, as once, few, many or a class when expanded.

TRBJ2-1 . TRBV5-1 . TGCGCCAGCAGGGATCAGGGGTCCTACAATGAGCAGTTCTTC CASRDQGSYNEQFF
TRBJ1-2 . TRBV9 . TGTGCCAGCAGCACTAGAAGCGGGGGCTCTGGCTACACCTTC CASSTRSGGSGYTF
TRBJ2-6 TRBD1 TRBV4-2 few TGTGCCAGCAGCCAAGCCCCGGGACAGATCCTATCTGGGGCCAACGTCCTGACTTTC CASSQAPGQILSGANVLTF
TRBJ1-1 TRBD1 TRBV30 . TGTGCCTGGAGCGCAGGACAGGGGGACACTGAAGCTTTCTTT CAWSAGQGDTEAFF
TRBJ2-4 TRBD1 TRBV6-6 . TGTGCCAGCAGTTACGGGACAGGGTCGGGCAAAAACATTCAGTACTTC CASSYGTGSGKNIQYF
TRBJ2-1 . TRBV18 . TGTGCCAGCTCACCACCCATGGGGCAGGATGAGCAGTTCTTC CASSPPMGQDEQFF
TRBJ2-7 TRBD1 TRBV19 . TGTGCCAGTAGTAACCCGGACAGGGGGGTCAACGAGCAGTACTTC CASSNPDRGVNEQYF
TRBJ1-4 . TRBV5-1 . TGCGCCAGCAGCCTAGACAGAGAAAAACTGTTTTTT CASSLDREKLFF
TRBJ2-6 . TRBV13 few TGTGCCAGCAGCTTACGCTCTGGGGCCAACGTCCTGACTTTC CASSLRSGANVLTF
TRBJ2-1 . TRBV5-1 few TGCGCCAGCAGCTTGGGACAGACCATCAATGAGCAGTTCTTC CASSLGQTINEQFF
TRBJ2-3 TRBD2 TRBV7-2 . TGTGCCAGCAGCTTGGCGGGAGTGGGAGTGAGAGATACGCAGTATTTT CASSLAGVGVRDTQYF
TRBJ1-2 TRBD1 TRBV29-1 . TGCAGCGTCATGGACAGGGTGAACTATGGCTACACCTTC CSVMDRVNYGYTF
TRBJ2-5 TRBD2 TRBV28 few TGTGCCAGCAATACCGGGGGGACGATGTGGGGGGCCCAGTACTTC CASNTGGTMWGAQYF
TRBJ1-5 . TRBV19 few TGTGCCAGTAGTCCCGGACAGCCCAAAGAGCCCCAGCATTTT CASSPGQPKEPQHF
TRBJ2-1 . TRBV30 . TGTGCCTGGACCGAGACATGGCAGGGCTACAATGAGCAGTTCTTC CAWTETWQGYNEQFF
TRBJ2-3 . TRBV20-1 . TGCAGCGCGGGCACAGATACGCAGTATTTT CSAGTDTQYF
TRBJ2-5 TRBD2 TRBV28 . TGTGCCAGCAGGCGGGGTGGAGGGAGGGCCCGGGAGACCCAGTACTTC CASRRGGGRARETQYF
TRBJ2-1 . TRBV7-9 . TGTGCCAGCAGCTCCCAAGCGGGTCACAATGAGCAGTTCTTC CASSSQAGHNEQFF
TRBJ2-2 . TRBV9 . TGTGCCAGCAGCGTAGCGGGGGGCTACGGGGAGCTGTTTTTT CASSVAGGYGELFF
TRBJ2-1 TRBD2 TRBV19 few TGTGCCAGTAGCACTTTCGGGACTAGCGGGAGGTACAATGAGCAGTTCTTC CASSTFGTSGRYNEQFF
TRBJ1-1 TRBD1 TRBV2 few TGTGCCAGCGGGGACAGGGGGCGGGGGACTGAAGCTTTCTTT CASGDRGRGTEAFF
TRBJ2-3 . TRBV2 . TGTGCCAGCAGTGCCAGGGCGAGCACAGATACGCAGTATTTT CASSARASTDTQYF
TRBJ2-2 TRBD1 TRBV5-1 few TGCGCCAGCAGCCTGGGACAGGGGCTGACCGGGGAGCTGTTTTTT CASSLGQGLTGELFF
TRBJ2-3 TRBD2 TRBV6-1 few TGTGCCAGCAGTCGACTAGCGGGTCTCACAGATACGCAGTATTTT CASSRLAGLTDTQYF
TRBJ2-5 TRBD2 TRBV5-1 . TGCGCCAGCAGCCTGCGGCCTAGCGGTCAAGAGACCCAGTACTTC CASSLRPSGQETQYF
TRBJ1-5 TRBD1 TRBV2 . TGTGCCAGCAGTACAGGGGGCTTGGGACAGCCCCAGCATTTT CASSTGGLGQPQHF
TRBJ2-3 TRBD1 TRBV5-1 . TGCGCCAGCAGCTCTGGGACAGGGGCAGATACGCAGTATTTT CASSSGTGADTQYF
TRBJ1-2 . TRBV19 . TGTGCCAGTAGTAATGACAGGATCGGCTACACCTTC CASSNDRIGYTF
TRBJ2-5 TRBD1 TRBV4-3 many TGCGCCAGCAGCCAAGTCCCAGGACAGGGGTGGGAGACCCAGTACTTC CASSQVPGQGWETQYF
TRBJ2-3 TRBD2 TRBV7-9 few TGTGCCAGCAGCGTAAGAGCGGGAGCGACAGATACGCAGTATTTT CASSVRAGATDTQYF
TRBJ2-5 TRBD2 TRBV15 few TGTGCCACCGAGCACAGGACTAGCGTCACTAGGACCCAGTACTTC CATEHRTSVTRTQYF
TRBJ1-5 . TRBV29-1 few TGCAGCGTTGAAGTACTGCCAAATCAGCCCCAGCATTTT CSVEVLPNQPQHF
TRBJ2-3 TRBD2 TRBV9 few TGTGCCAGCAGCGTAGGGACTAGCGGGAGGAAACTCACAGATACGCAGTATTTT CASSVGTSGRKLTDTQYF
TRBJ2-7 TRBD1 TRBV29-1 . TGCAGCGTTGGACCGGGACAGGGGTCCTACGAGCAGTACTTC CSVGPGQGSYEQYF
TRBJ2-1 TRBD2 TRBV4-1 . TGCGCCAGCAGCCAAGATCGGGAGCGGGAATACAATGAGCAGTTCTTC CASSQDREREYNEQFF
TRBJ2-2 . TRBV18 once TGTGCCAGCTCACCACGCACAGGACACCTTAACACCGGGGAGCTGTTTTTT CASSPRTGHLNTGELFF
TRBJ2-3 . TRBV29-1 . TGCAGCGTTGAGGCAGGGATCAGCACAGATACGCAGTATTTT CSVEAGISTDTQYF
TRBJ2-5 TRBD1 TRBV15 . TGTGCCACCAGCAAGACAGGGACCCAAGAGACCCAGTACTTC CATSKTGTQETQYF
TRBJ2-3 . TRBV7-2 . TGTGCCAGCAGCTTACTAGGCACAGATACGCAGTATTTT CASSLLGTDTQYF
TRBJ2-3 . TRBV9 . TGTGCCAGCAGCGTAGGACCAGGGATGAGGACAGATACGCAGTATTTT CASSVGPGMRTDTQYF
TRBJ2-1 TRBD1 TRBV18 few TGTGCCAGCTCACGGGACAGGGGCGAGCAGTTCTTC CASSRDRGEQFF
TRBJ1-1 TRBD1 TRBV7-2 few TGTGCCAGCAGCCGACAGGGGATGAACACTGAAGCTTTCTTT CASSRQGMNTEAFF
TRBJ1-2 . TRBV30 . TGTGCCTGGCTCAGCTTGCGGGACTATGGCTACACCTTC CAWLSLRDYGYTF
TRBJ2-4 . TRBV6-1 few TGTGCCAGCAGTGAAAGAAGAGACATTCAGTACTTC CASSERRDIQYF
TRBJ2-2 . TRBV29-1 . TGCAGCGCGGGATCTAGGGGGTCGAACACCGGGGAGCTGTTTTTT CSAGSRGSNTGELFF
TRBJ2-7 TRBD2 TRBV19 . TGTGCCAGTAGTACCAAGCACGGGACTAGTTCTTCCCGCGAGCAGTACTTC CASSTKHGTSSSREQYF
TRBJ2-2 . TRBV11-2 . TGTGCCAGCACTCCCAGCACCGGGGAGCTGTTTTTT CASTPSTGELFF
TRBJ1-1 . TRBV30 few TGTGCCTGGAGTGTACAACCGGCGGCAGCTGAAGCTTTCTTT CAWSVQPAAAEAFF
TRBJ2-5 . TRBV9 . TGTGCCAGCAGCGTAGACGGCCAAGAGACCCAGTACTTC CASSVDGQETQYF
TRBJ2-7 . TRBV18 . TGTGCCAGCTCTCCCTCCGGGGAGCAGTACTTC CASSPSGEQYF
TRBJ2-3 . TRBV18 few TGTGCCAGCTCGCTTCAGGGTGGAGATACGCAGTATTTT CASSLQGGDTQYF
TRBJ2-7 TRBD2 TRBV7-9 few TGTGCCAGCAGCTCTAGCGGCCTTTACGAGCAGTACTTC CASSSSGLYEQYF
TRBJ1-2 . TRBV18 . TGTGCCAGCTCACCATCAATGCCCGGACAGAGGGATGGCTACACCTTC CASSPSMPGQRDGYTF
TRBJ2-3 . TRBV14 . TGTGCCAGCAGCTTCGGACAGCACAGCACAGATACGCAGTATTTT CASSFGQHSTDTQYF
TRBJ2-1 TRBD1 TRBV9 few TGTGCCAGCAGCGGCGGACAGGGGGGGTACAATGAGCAGTTCTTC CASSGGQGGYNEQFF
TRBJ2-7 . TRBV7-2 few TGTGCCAGCAGTCGACCGGGTCAGAACTACGAGCAGTACTTC CASSRPGQNYEQYF
TRBJ2-7 . TRBV4-1 . TGCGCCAGCAGCTCCCGGGCAGGACTCTACGAGCAGTACTTC CASSSRAGLYEQYF